This is a list of T cell receptor beta chains from one sample in a study of cytomegalovirus exposure and HLA in healthy donors. Sequenced by immunoSEQ multiplex PCR; TCRdb stores in-frame clones only, minus some. The table records around 150,000 clones, 70% to 80% of them present only once. The material sequenced was PBMCs. These receptors originate from a man aged 30 to 39 in good health and CMV-seronegative. The CDR3 runs from the conserved cysteine through the conserved F or W. Each record gives: V gene, clone size, D gene, J gene, CDR3 protein, CDR3 DNA. A D gene is named only where the DNA matches it firmly. Size is omitted from some rows. Given values are once, few, many or a class for expanded clones.

v_gene: TRBV5-1
abundance: -
d_gene: -
j_gene: TRBJ2-7
CDR3aa: CASSLRAGNSYEQYF
CDR3nt: TGCGCCAGCAGCTTGAGGGCAGGGAACTCCTACGAGCAGTACTTC

v_gene: TRBV28
abundance: -
d_gene: -
j_gene: TRBJ1-2
CDR3aa: CASSLISGAYGYTF
CDR3nt: TGTGCCAGCAGCCTTATCTCAGGGGCCTATGGCTACACCTTC

v_gene: TRBV11-2
abundance: once
d_gene: -
j_gene: TRBJ2-2
CDR3aa: CASSFLESGELFF
CDR3nt: TGTGCCAGCAGCTTTTTAGAGAGTGGGGAGCTGTTTTTT

v_gene: TRBV10-3
abundance: -
d_gene: TRBD2
j_gene: TRBJ2-5
CDR3aa: CAISEEGSGGQETQYF
CDR3nt: TGTGCCATCAGTGAAGAGGGTAGCGGGGGTCAGGAGACCCAGTACTTC

v_gene: TRBV27
abundance: -
d_gene: TRBD2
j_gene: TRBJ2-1
CDR3aa: CASTAGAYNEQFF
CDR3nt: TGTGCCAGCACGGCGGGAGCCTACAATGAGCAGTTCTTC

v_gene: TRBV9
abundance: once
d_gene: TRBD2
j_gene: TRBJ2-3
CDR3aa: CASSVATGGDTQYF
CDR3nt: TGTGCCAGCAGCGTAGCTACGGGGGGGGATACGCAGTATTTT

v_gene: TRBV30
abundance: -
d_gene: -
j_gene: TRBJ1-1
CDR3aa: CASRGNTEAFF
CDR3nt: TGTGCCTCGAGGGGCAACACTGAAGCTTTCTTT

v_gene: TRBV5-4
abundance: few
d_gene: -
j_gene: TRBJ2-7
CDR3aa: CASSLLSGTPLKQYF
CDR3nt: TGTGCCAGCAGCTTACTCTCCGGGACTCCCCTCAAACAGTACTTC

v_gene: TRBV7-9
abundance: -
d_gene: -
j_gene: TRBJ2-7
CDR3aa: CASSLTVTGRTSF
CDR3nt: TGTGCCAGCAGCTTAACTGTGACAGGCCGGACTAGCTTC

v_gene: TRBV9
abundance: -
d_gene: -
j_gene: TRBJ2-5
CDR3aa: CASSVTGGEETQYF
CDR3nt: TGTGCCAGCAGCGTAACAGGCGGGGAAGAGACCCAGTACTTC

v_gene: TRBV29-1
abundance: -
d_gene: TRBD1
j_gene: TRBJ2-7
CDR3aa: CSAGTDTYEQYF
CDR3nt: TGCAGCGCCGGGACAGATACCTACGAGCAGTACTTC

v_gene: TRBV7-8
abundance: -
d_gene: TRBD1
j_gene: TRBJ2-7
CDR3aa: CASSPTGGLEQYF
CDR3nt: TGTGCCAGCAGCCCGACAGGGGGCCTCGAGCAGTACTTC

v_gene: TRBV29-1
abundance: -
d_gene: -
j_gene: TRBJ2-7
CDR3aa: CSVSRGSGYEQYF
CDR3nt: TGCAGCGTTAGCCGGGGTAGCGGCTACGAGCAGTACTTC

v_gene: TRBV10-3
abundance: -
d_gene: -
j_gene: TRBJ2-7
CDR3aa: CAISGGRGQYF
CDR3nt: TGTGCCATCAGTGGGGGCAGAGGACAGTACTTC

v_gene: TRBV30
abundance: once
d_gene: TRBD2
j_gene: TRBJ2-6
CDR3aa: CAWSGWGARLAGPSSGANVLTF
CDR3nt: TGTGCCTGGAGTGGGTGGGGCGCCCGACTAGCGGGACCCAGCTCTGGGGCCAACGTCCTGACTTTC

v_gene: TRBV11-2
abundance: -
d_gene: TRBD1
j_gene: TRBJ2-7
CDR3aa: CASSTNRGSYEQYF
CDR3nt: TGTGCCAGCAGCACGAACAGGGGGTCCTACGAGCAGTACTTC

v_gene: TRBV30
abundance: -
d_gene: -
j_gene: TRBJ1-2
CDR3aa: CAWSVGTDSGYTF
CDR3nt: TGTGCCTGGAGTGTGGGTACAGATTCGGGCTACACCTTC

v_gene: TRBV5-1
abundance: -
d_gene: -
j_gene: TRBJ2-1
CDR3aa: CASRGGAFVGDEQFF
CDR3nt: TGCGCCAGCAGAGGAGGGGCTTTCGTCGGCGATGAGCAGTTCTTC

v_gene: TRBV5-4
abundance: -
d_gene: -
j_gene: TRBJ1-1
CDR3aa: CASSLVSGTEAFF
CDR3nt: TGTGCCAGCAGCTTGGTTTCGGGGACTGAAGCTTTCTTT

v_gene: TRBV6-5
abundance: -
d_gene: TRBD2
j_gene: TRBJ2-2
CDR3aa: CASRRSSGNTGELFF
CDR3nt: TGTGCCAGCAGACGTTCTAGCGGGAACACCGGGGAGCTGTTTTTT

v_gene: TRBV9
abundance: -
d_gene: TRBD2
j_gene: TRBJ2-3
CDR3aa: CASSPLWVAGGKDTQYF
CDR3nt: TGTGCCAGCAGCCCTCTATGGGTAGCGGGAGGTAAAGATACGCAGTATTTT

v_gene: TRBV14
abundance: -
d_gene: TRBD1
j_gene: TRBJ1-2
CDR3aa: CASSPDRAGYTF
CDR3nt: TGTGCCAGCAGCCCGGACAGGGCCGGCTACACCTTC

v_gene: TRBV5-8
abundance: -
d_gene: -
j_gene: TRBJ2-2
CDR3aa: CASSPDTGELFF
CDR3nt: TGTGCCAGCAGCCCAGACACCGGGGAGCTGTTTTTT

v_gene: TRBV28
abundance: -
d_gene: TRBD1
j_gene: TRBJ1-6
CDR3aa: CASRLGDRAYSPLHF
CDR3nt: TGTGCCAGCAGGCTTGGGGACAGGGCCTATTCACCCCTCCACTTT

v_gene: TRBV19
abundance: -
d_gene: -
j_gene: TRBJ1-5
CDR3aa: CASSIRGNNQPQHF
CDR3nt: TGTGCCAGTAGTATTAGGGGAAACAATCAGCCCCAGCATTTT

v_gene: TRBV6-5
abundance: -
d_gene: -
j_gene: TRBJ2-7
CDR3aa: CASSYSEGPYEQYF
CDR3nt: TGTGCCAGCAGTTACTCGGAGGGGCCCTACGAGCAGTACTTC

v_gene: TRBV5-1
abundance: -
d_gene: -
j_gene: TRBJ1-1
CDR3aa: CASSLKAGEAFF
CDR3nt: TGCGCCAGCAGCTTGAAGGCAGGCGAAGCTTTCTTT

v_gene: TRBV6-4
abundance: -
d_gene: -
j_gene: TRBJ1-2
CDR3aa: CASSETGSKGGYTF
CDR3nt: TGTGCCAGCAGTGAAACAGGGTCGAAGGGAGGCTACACCTTC

v_gene: TRBV29-1
abundance: once
d_gene: TRBD1
j_gene: TRBJ2-7
CDR3aa: CSVSRRDSFVYEQYF
CDR3nt: TGCAGCGTTTCTCGTCGGGACAGCTTCGTCTACGAGCAGTACTTC

v_gene: TRBV5-1
abundance: -
d_gene: -
j_gene: TRBJ2-3
CDR3aa: CASSLFTKVLTDTQYF
CDR3nt: TGCGCCAGCAGCTTGTTTACTAAAGTCCTCACAGATACGCAGTATTTT

v_gene: TRBV19
abundance: -
d_gene: -
j_gene: TRBJ1-1
CDR3aa: CASSSSRRSTEAFF
CDR3nt: TGTGCCAGTAGTTCATCTCGGAGGAGCACTGAAGCTTTCTTT

v_gene: TRBV4-3
abundance: few
d_gene: -
j_gene: TRBJ2-7
CDR3aa: CASSQVGGSEQYF
CDR3nt: TGCGCCAGCAGCCAAGTCGGCGGATCCGAGCAGTACTTC

v_gene: TRBV7-9
abundance: -
d_gene: -
j_gene: TRBJ2-2
CDR3aa: CAIRRWSNTGELFF
CDR3nt: TGTGCCATCCGACGATGGAGCAACACCGGGGAGCTGTTTTTT

v_gene: TRBV7-2
abundance: -
d_gene: TRBD1
j_gene: TRBJ2-7
CDR3aa: CASSSVWWDRDTEQYF
CDR3nt: TGTGCCAGCAGCTCGGTTTGGTGGGACAGGGATACCGAGCAGTACTTC

v_gene: TRBV7-9
abundance: -
d_gene: TRBD2
j_gene: TRBJ2-1
CDR3aa: CASSPGLAGGPDNEQFF
CDR3nt: TGTGCCAGCAGCCCCGGGCTAGCGGGAGGGCCTGACAATGAGCAGTTCTTC

v_gene: TRBV7-2
abundance: -
d_gene: TRBD1
j_gene: TRBJ2-1
CDR3aa: CASRGQGASYNEQFF
CDR3nt: TGTGCCAGCAGGGGACAGGGGGCGTCCTACAATGAGCAGTTCTTC

v_gene: TRBV20-1
abundance: -
d_gene: -
j_gene: TRBJ2-3
CDR3aa: CSHVGTDTQYF
CDR3nt: TGCAGCCATGTTGGCACAGATACGCAGTATTTT

v_gene: TRBV5-4
abundance: few
d_gene: TRBD1
j_gene: TRBJ2-5
CDR3aa: CASSSPTGNKISQYF
CDR3nt: TGTGCCAGCAGCTCTCCGACAGGGAATAAAATCTCTCAGTACTTC